This note documents a single T cell receptor beta chain sequence. The antigen remains unidentified. The sample originates from a study of CD8+CD57+ T cells in acquired aplastic anemia. The study, taken as a whole, reports: Between patients and controls, CD8+ Simpson's diversity did not vary significantly.

Patients included in sequencing had previously demonstrated CD8+CD57+ cell expansion by flow cytometry. This CDR3 has 13 residues. The germline CDR1 and CDR2 sequences are WSHSY and SAAADI. V was pared by 6 bases and J by 3 bases, with 11 bases between. For CDR3 and TCR beta VDJ profiling, genomic DNA was the template used. Using its own MiXCR run on the reads, TCRdb lists one record per CDR3 protein. Found here are about 470,000 distinct CDR3 sequences, around a third of them singletons; the top ten hold roughly 0.89%. The sample comprised sorted CD4+, CD8+, or CD8+CD57+ T cells (not recorded which) from PBMCs. This sequence originates from a human donor with aplastic anemia. The rearrangement links TRBV10-2 to TRBJ1-1; no firm D call. CDR3 loop: CASSRKRDTEAFF. CDR3 DNA: TGCGCCAGCAGCCGAAAGCGGGACACTGAAGCTTTCTTT.